Following are 7 T cell receptor beta chains from one sample sequenced in a study of regulatory T cells in long-lasting Graves disease. Researchers made TCR beta libraries by using iRepertoire HTBI primers and running Arm-PCR on CDR3 regions. Each CDR3 protein is one row after TCRdb ran MiXCR on the multiplex PCR reads. The repertoire holds 300,000 to 400,000 distinct CDR3 sequences, approximately 15% seen once, with around 27% in the top ten. Time point reported: newly diagnosed GD, antithyroid drugs for less than 3 months. RNA isolated from PBMCs was used to make the TCR library. This same sample was also taken into another study, of T cells in Graves' hyperthyroidism and ophthalmopathy.

This specimen consisted of peripheral blood mononuclear cells (PBMCs), obtained at new diagnosis, from a patient treated with antithyroid drugs. The receptors stem from a middle-aged man with Graves disease.

A few counts support this clonotype. This chain links TRBV7-3 with TRBJ2-2, with unresolved D. The V gene's germline CDR1 is SGHTA and CDR2 FQGTGA. The V and J ends lost 2 bases and 4 bases respectively, with 14 bases between them. The CDR3 totals 16 residues. Written as DNA, the CDR3 is TGTGCCAGCAGCTTATTTGTGGGCCGCAGCACCGGGGAGCTGTTTTTT. Amino acid sequence: CASSLFVGRSTGELFF.

The V gene is TRBV7-3, the J gene TRBJ2-2; the D gene could be TRBD1 or TRBD2 (5 bases each). The germline gives CDR1 SGHTA, CDR2 FQGTGA. This CDR3 contains 14 residues. V lost 5 bases and J 4 bases, leaving 11 bases between the germline ends. For the CDR3, the DNA is TGTGCCAGCAGCCCCCCCGGGGCCACCGGGGAGCTGTTTTTT. Protein product: CASSPPGATGELFF. Based on the CDR3 plus reference TRBV7-3 and TRBJ2-2, the full variable domain is GAGVSQTPSNKVTEKGKYVELRCDPISGHTALYWYRQSLGQGPEFLIYFQGTGAADDSGLPNDRFFAVRPEGSVSTLKIQRTERGDSAVYLCASSPPGATGELFFGEGSRLTVL.

The chain combines TRBV24-1 with TRBJ2-2, with TRBD2 identical over 7 bases. V shed 0 bases, J shed 2 bases, and the junction held 5 bases outside the gene matches. This CDR3 region has 17 residues. The germline gives CDR1 KGHDR, CDR2 SFDVKD. CDR3 amino acids: CATSDLKSGVNTGELFF. The CDR3 nucleotides read TGTGCCACCAGTGATTTGAAGAGCGGGGTTAACACCGGGGAGCTGTTTTTT.

In this sample, this clonotype turned up many times. The chain carries TRBV28 and TRBJ2-7; 10 bases agree with TRBD2. Germline CDR1 and CDR2: MDHEN and SYDVKM. V lost 3 bases to trimming and J lost 0 bases; unmatched junction nucleotides: 8. The CDR3 has 17 residues. CDR3 nucleotide sequence: TGTGCCAGCAGTTTCCGAGCGGGGGGGCCTCTCTCCTACGAGCAGTACTTC. This gives the protein CASSFRAGGPLSYEQYF.

In this sample, this clonotype turned up many times. V and J are TRBV30 and TRBJ2-6; D gene uncertain. The CDR3 is made up of 13 amino acids. Germline assignment: CDR1 GTSNPN and CDR2 SVGIG (reference sequence). V was trimmed by 3 bases and J by 4 bases, leaving 7 bases between them. The CDR3 DNA sequence: TGTGCCTGGAGGGGTCTGGGGGCCAACGTCCTGACTTTC. Residues: CAWRGLGANVLTF.

This clonotype was picked up many times. V is TRBV28 and J is TRBJ1-5; no firm D call. Germline lookup yields CDR1 MDHEN and CDR2 SYDVKM. V gave up 4 bases and J gave up 7 bases, with 14 bases separating them. The length of the CDR3 is 14 residues. CDR3 nucleotides: TGTGCCAGCAGTTCCGGCAGCATGGGGCAGCCCCAGCATTTT. Residues: CASSSGSMGQPQHF.

This clonotype came up many times. The rearrangement uses TRBV3-1 and TRBJ2-3; D remains unclear. The CDR3 extends over 13 amino acids. The ends were cut back, 2 bases at V and 8 bases at J, with 11 bases in the middle. Germline assignment: CDR1 LGHDT and CDR2 YNNKEL (reference sequence). CDR3 coding DNA: TGTGCCAGCAGCCAATCCTCCATGGTTACGCAGTATTTT. It translates to CASSQSSMVTQYF.